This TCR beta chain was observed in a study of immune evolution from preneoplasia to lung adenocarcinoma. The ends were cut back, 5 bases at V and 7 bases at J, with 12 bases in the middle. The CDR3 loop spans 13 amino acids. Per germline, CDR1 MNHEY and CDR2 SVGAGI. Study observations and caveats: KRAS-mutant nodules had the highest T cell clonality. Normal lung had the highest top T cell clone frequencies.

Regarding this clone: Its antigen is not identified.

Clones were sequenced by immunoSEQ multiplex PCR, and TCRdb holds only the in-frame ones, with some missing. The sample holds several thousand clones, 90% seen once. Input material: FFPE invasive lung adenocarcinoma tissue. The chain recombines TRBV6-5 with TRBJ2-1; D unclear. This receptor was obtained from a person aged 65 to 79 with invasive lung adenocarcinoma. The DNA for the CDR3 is TGTGCCAGCAGTCCCCCGGGCCTGAATGAGCAGTTCTTC. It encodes CASSPPGLNEQFF.